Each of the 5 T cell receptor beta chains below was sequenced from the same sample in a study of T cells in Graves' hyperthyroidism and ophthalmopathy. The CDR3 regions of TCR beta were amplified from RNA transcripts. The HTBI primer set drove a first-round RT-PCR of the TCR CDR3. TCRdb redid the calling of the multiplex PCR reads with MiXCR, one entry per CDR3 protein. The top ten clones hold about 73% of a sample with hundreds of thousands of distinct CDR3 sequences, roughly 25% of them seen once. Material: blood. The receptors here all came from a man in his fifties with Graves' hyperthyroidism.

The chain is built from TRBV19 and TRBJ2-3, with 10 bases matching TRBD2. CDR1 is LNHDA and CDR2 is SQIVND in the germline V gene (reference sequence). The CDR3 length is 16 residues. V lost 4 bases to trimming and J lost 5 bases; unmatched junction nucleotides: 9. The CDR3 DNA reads TGTGCCAGTAGTACCCGGCTAGCGGGAGCCATAGATACGCAGTATTTT. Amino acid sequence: CASSTRLAGAIDTQYF.

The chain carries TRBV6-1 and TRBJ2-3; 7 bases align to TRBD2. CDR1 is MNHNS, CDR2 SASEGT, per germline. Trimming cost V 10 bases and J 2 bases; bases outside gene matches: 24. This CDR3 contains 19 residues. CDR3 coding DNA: TGTGCCACCAATCCTCGGGGCGGGAGTAAGGGAGGCTCCACAGATACGCAGTATTTT. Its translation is CATNPRGGSKGGSTDTQYF.

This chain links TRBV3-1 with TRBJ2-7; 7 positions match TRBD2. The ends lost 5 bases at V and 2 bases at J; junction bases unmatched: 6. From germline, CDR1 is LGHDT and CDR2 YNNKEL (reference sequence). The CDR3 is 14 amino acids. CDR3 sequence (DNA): TGTGCCAGCAGCTGGGGGGGAGAAACCTACGAGCAGTACTTC. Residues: CASSWGGETYEQYF.

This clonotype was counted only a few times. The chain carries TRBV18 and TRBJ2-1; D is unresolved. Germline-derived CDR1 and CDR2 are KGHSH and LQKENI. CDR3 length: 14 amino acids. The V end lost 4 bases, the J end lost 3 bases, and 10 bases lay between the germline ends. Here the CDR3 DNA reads TGTGCCAGCTCACTTTCTCGAAACTACAATGAGCAGTTCTTC. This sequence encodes CASSLSRNYNEQFF.

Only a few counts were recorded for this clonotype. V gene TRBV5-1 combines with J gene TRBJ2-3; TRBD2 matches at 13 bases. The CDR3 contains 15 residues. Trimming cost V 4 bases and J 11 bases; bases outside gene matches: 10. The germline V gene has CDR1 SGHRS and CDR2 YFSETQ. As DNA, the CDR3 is TGCGCCAGCAGCCGTACTAGCGGGAGGGCGTCGGTGCAGTATTTT. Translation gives CASSRTSGRASVQYF.